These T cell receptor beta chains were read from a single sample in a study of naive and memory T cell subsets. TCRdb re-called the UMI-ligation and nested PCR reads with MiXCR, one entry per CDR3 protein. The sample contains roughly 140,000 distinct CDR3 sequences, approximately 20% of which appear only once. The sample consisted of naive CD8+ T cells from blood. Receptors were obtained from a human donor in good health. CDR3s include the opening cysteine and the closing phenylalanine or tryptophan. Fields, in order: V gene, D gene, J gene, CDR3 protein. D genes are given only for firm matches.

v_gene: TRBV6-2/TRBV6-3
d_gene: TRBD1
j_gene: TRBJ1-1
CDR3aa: CASSATDPGQRNTEAFF

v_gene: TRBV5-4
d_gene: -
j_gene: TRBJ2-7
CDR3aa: CASTTGPQGEQYF

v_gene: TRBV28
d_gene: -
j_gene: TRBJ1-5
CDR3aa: CASRGGQPQHF

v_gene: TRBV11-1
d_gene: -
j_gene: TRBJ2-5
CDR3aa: CASSPAVAQETQYF

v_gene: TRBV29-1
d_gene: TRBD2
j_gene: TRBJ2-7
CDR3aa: CSATGTSLYEQYF

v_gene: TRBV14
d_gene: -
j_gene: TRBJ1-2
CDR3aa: CASSQDGYGYTF

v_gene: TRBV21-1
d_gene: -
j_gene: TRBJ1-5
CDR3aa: CASSKLSQGGQPQHF

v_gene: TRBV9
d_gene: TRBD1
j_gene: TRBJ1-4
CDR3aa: CASSASGTGDEKLFF

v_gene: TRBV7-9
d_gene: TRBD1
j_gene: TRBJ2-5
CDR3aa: CASSWGQESEETQYF

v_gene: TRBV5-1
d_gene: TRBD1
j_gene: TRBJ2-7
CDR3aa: CASSRGTGAVYEQYF

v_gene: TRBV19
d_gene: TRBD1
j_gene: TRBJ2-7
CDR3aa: CASSITTGGYEQYF

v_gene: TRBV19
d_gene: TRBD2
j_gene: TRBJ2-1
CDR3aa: CASSVSLAGAPNEQFF

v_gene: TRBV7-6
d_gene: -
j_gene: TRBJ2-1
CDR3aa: CASSLNPRSTYNEQFF

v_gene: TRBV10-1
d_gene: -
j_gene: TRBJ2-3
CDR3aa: CASSQDDGRITDTQYF

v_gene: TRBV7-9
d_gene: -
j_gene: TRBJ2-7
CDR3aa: CASSPAGAPHEQYF

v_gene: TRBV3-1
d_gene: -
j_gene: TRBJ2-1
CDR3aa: CASSQDGGMGNNEQFF

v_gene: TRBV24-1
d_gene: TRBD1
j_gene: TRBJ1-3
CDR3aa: CATSDFRRGNGNTIYF

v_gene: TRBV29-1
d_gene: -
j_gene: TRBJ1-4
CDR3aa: CSVAVSEKLFF

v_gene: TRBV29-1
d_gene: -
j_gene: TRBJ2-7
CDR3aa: CSVEDGKGYEQYF

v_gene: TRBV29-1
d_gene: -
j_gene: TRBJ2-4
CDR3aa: CSVKQPSNIQYF

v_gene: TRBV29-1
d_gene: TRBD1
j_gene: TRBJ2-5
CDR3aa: CSVVPLGQSIETQYF

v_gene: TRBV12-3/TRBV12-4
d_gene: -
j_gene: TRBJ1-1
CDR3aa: CASTLGGSGTEAFF

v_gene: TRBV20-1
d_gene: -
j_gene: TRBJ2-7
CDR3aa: CSARRQAAYEQYF

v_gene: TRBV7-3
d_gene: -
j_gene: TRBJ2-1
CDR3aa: CASSFDSGSSYNEQFF

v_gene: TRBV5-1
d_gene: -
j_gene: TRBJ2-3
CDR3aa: CASSFSWAPDTQYF

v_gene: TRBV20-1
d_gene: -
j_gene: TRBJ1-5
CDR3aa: CSASPTDSLGQPQHF

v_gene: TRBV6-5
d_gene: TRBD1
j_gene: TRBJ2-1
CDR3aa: CASSSIAGTGVYNEQFF

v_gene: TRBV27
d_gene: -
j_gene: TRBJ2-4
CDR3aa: CASSLDRKNIQYF

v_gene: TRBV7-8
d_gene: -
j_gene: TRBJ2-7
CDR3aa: CASSLNDYSYEQYF

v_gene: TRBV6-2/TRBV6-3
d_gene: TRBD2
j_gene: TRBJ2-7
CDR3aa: CASTGLAGVYEQYF

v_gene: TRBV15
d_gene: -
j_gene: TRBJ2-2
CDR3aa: CATSRVPNTGELFF

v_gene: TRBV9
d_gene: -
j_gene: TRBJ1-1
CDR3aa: CASSVGGGDTEAFF

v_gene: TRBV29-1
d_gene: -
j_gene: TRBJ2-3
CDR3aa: CSVEWAGVDTQYF

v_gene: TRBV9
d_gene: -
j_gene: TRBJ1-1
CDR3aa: CASSTYDDTEAFF

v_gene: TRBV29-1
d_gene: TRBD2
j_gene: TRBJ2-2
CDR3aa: CSVEDRGDRTGELFF

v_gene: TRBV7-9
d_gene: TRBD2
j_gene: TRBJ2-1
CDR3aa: CASSLATGTTNEQFF

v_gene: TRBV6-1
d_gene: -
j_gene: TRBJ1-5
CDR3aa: CASSDWAPQQPQHF

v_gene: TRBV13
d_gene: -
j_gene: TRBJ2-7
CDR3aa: CASRAGTAYEQYF

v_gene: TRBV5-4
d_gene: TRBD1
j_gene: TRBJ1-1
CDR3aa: CASSLPGQATEAFF

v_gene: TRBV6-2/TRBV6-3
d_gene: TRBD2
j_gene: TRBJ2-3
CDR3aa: CASSYSPSGRFESAADTQYF

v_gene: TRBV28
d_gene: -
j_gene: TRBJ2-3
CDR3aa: CASSLSSGLDTQYF

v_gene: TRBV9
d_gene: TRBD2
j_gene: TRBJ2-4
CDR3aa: CASSSGLAGEVWDIQYF

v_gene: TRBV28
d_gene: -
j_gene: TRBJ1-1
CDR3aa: CASSFKVNTEAFF

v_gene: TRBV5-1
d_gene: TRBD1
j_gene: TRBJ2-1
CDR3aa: CASSLTGDHEQFF

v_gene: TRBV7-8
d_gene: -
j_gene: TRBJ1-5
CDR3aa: CASSLAQKDRRNQPQHF

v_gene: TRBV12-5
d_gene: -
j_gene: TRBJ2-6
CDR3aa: CASGLDNSGANVLTF